The 28 T cell receptor beta chains listed next were all sequenced from one sample in a study of T-cell memory formation after mild COVID-19. One entry per CDR3 protein results from TCRdb running MiXCR on the 5' RACE reads. The data contain more than 150,000 distinct CDR3 sequences, less than 20% of them seen just once; the ten biggest clones take up 3.9%. The sample comprised PBMCs or a T cell subset sorted from them (not recorded which). The receptor set was obtained from a man in his late teens or twenties who had mild COVID-19 (a few samples of this study predate the infection). Cell type and time point are not known.

This clonotype was seen a single time. V is TRBV6-5 and J is TRBJ2-1; the D call may be TRBD1 or TRBD2 (5 bases each). Looked up from germline, CDR1 is MNHEY and CDR2 is SVGAGI. The V end was cut by 0 bases, the J end by 8 bases, with 17 bases between. The CDR3 consists of 16 residues. CDR3: CASSYSFSGWGDEQFF. DNA of the CDR3: TGTGCCAGCAGTTACTCGTTCAGCGGCTGGGGCGATGAGCAGTTCTTC.

At least ten counts were recorded for this clonotype. The chain combines TRBV28 with TRBJ2-4; 9 nucleotides match TRBD1. Trimming removed 5 bases from V and 1 base from J; junction bases left unmatched: 9. Germline assignment: CDR1 MDHEN and CDR2 SYDVKM. This CDR3 is built from 17 residues. CDR3 in amino acids: CASSGAGTGLAKNIQYF. DNA for the CDR3: TGTGCCAGCAGTGGGGCCGGGACAGGGTTGGCCAAAAACATTCAGTACTTC.

This sequence joins TRBV7-8 and TRBJ2-4; D not certain. V shed 2 bases and J shed 0 bases, with 5 bases lying between them. Germline assignment: CDR1 SGHVS and CDR2 FQNEAQ. This CDR3 has 14 amino acids. CDR3 in amino acids: CASSLRVAKNIQYF. The CDR3 DNA is TGTGCCAGCAGCTTACGGGTAGCCAAAAACATTCAGTACTTC.

This clonotype has more than one count but fewer than ten. The chain links TRBV5-5 to TRBJ1-3; D gene unclear. The CDR3 has 15 residues. Germline V gene data show CDR1 as SGHKS and CDR2 as YYEKEE (reference sequence). V gave up 0 bases and J gave up 2 bases, with 9 bases separating them. The CDR3 DNA sequence: TGTGCCAGCAGCTTGGTCTACGTTACTGGAAACACCATATATTTT. Its protein is CASSLVYVTGNTIYF.

The chain uses TRBV7-2 and TRBJ1-4; D is possibly TRBD1 (6 bases). This CDR3 is built from 14 residues. Germline values: CDR1 SGHTA, CDR2 FQGNSA. Trimming took 2 bases from V and 7 from J, leaving 11 bases between them. The CDR3 DNA sequence: TGTGCCAGCAGCTTACGTCAGGGGACTGAAAAACTGTTTTTT. The encoded protein is CASSLRQGTEKLFF.

The chain has TRBV20-1 and TRBJ2-7; D is possibly TRBD1 (6 bases). Germline assignment: CDR1 DFQATT and CDR2 SNEGSKA (reference sequence). The V end lost 6 bases, the J end lost 2 bases, and 11 bases lay between the germline ends. This CDR3 spans 12 amino acids. In nucleotides, the CDR3 is TGCAGTGCGAAGGGGGAACCCTACGAGCAGTACTTC. Its translation is CSAKGEPYEQYF.

The chain combines TRBV5-1 with TRBJ2-2; D is undetermined. This CDR3 comprises 15 residues. Germline values: CDR1 SGHRS, CDR2 YFSETQ. V shed 0 bases and J shed 1 base, with 7 bases lying between them. CDR3 loop: CASSLDPGNTGELFF. As DNA, the CDR3 is TGCGCCAGCAGCTTGGACCCAGGGAACACCGGGGAGCTGTTTTTT.

The rearrangement joins TRBV6-5 to TRBJ1-1; D might be TRBD1 (6 bases). Trimming cost V 0 bases and J 3 bases, with 11 bases left between them. Germline CDR1 MNHEY, CDR2 SVGAGI. This CDR3 has 15 amino acids. The CDR3 here is CASSYSGGSDTEAFF. The DNA of the CDR3 is TGTGCCAGCAGTTACTCTGGGGGCTCGGACACTGAAGCTTTCTTT.

This clonotype was found a few times. The V and J genes are TRBV2 and TRBJ2-7; TRBD1 matches 9 bases. With V trimmed by 9 bases and J by 7 bases, 13 bases remained unmatched. The germline V gene has CDR1 SNHLY and CDR2 FYNNEI. The CDR3 spans 14 residues. The CDR3 sequence is CASLRDRETKEQYF. DNA of the CDR3: TGTGCCAGTCTCCGGGACAGGGAGACAAAAGAGCAGTACTTC.

This chain links TRBV2 with TRBJ2-7, with 12 nucleotides matching TRBD1. Germline V gives CDR1 SNHLY, CDR2 FYNNEI. V gave up 5 bases and J gave up 5 bases; unmatched junction bases: 10. This CDR3 is built from 16 residues. The CDR3 nucleotides are TGTGCCAGCAGTATCCTTCGGGGACAGGGGGCAAACGAGCAGTACTTC. Its protein product is CASSILRGQGANEQYF.

V usage is TRBV5-4 and J usage is TRBJ2-5, with D maybe TRBD2 (7 bases). Trimming took off 5 bases at V and 5 bases at J, with 19 bases between the two ends. There are 15 residues in the CDR3. Germline loops: CDR1 SGHNT, CDR2 YYREEE (reference sequence). CDR3 DNA: TGTGCCAGCAGTTTCGGGGGGCAGGGAGGCGAGACCCAGTACTTC. Translating gives CASSFGGQGGETQYF.

In its sample, this clonotype was seen once. The rearrangement joins TRBV5-1 to TRBJ2-6; D not certain. The CDR3 contains 15 residues. Trimming pared 2 bases from V and 0 bases from J, leaving 6 bases between. The germline CDR1 and CDR2 sequences are SGHRS and YFSETQ. The CDR3 spells CASSLLGSGANVLTF. The CDR3 bases are TGCGCCAGCAGCTTATTAGGCTCTGGGGCCAACGTCCTGACTTTC. The variable domain in full, completed from reference TRBV5-1 and TRBJ2-6, reads KAGVTQTPRYLIKTRGQQVTLSCSPISGHRSVSWYQQTPGQGLQFLFEYFSETQRNKGNFPGRFSGRQFSNSRSEMNVSTLELGDSALYLCASSLLGSGANVLTFGAGSRLTVL.

In its sample, this clonotype was seen a few times. The genes are TRBV5-1 and TRBJ2-6; D might be TRBD2 (5 bases). V was clipped by 4 bases and J by 2 bases, with 16 bases between them. Germline V lookup: CDR1 SGHRS, CDR2 YFSETQ. The CDR3 has 17 residues. The CDR3 is CASSGAVGTAGANVLTF. CDR3 nucleotide sequence: TGCGCCAGCAGCGGAGCGGTTGGTACAGCTGGGGCCAACGTCCTGACTTTC.

V and J are TRBV28 and TRBJ1-1; D gene unclear. Trimming removed 7 bases from V and 0 bases from J, with 9 bases in between. There are 13 residues in the CDR3. Germline V gives CDR1 MDHEN, CDR2 SYDVKM. CDR3 protein: CASTGSMNTEAFF. The CDR3 coding sequence is TGTGCCAGCACCGGATCCATGAACACTGAAGCTTTCTTT. Full variable domain (remainder filled in from reference TRBV28 and TRBJ1-1): DVKVTQSSRYLVKRTGEKVFLECVQDMDHENMFWYRQDPGLGLRLIYFSYDVKMKEKGDIPEGYSVSREKKERFSLILESASTNQTSMYLCASTGSMNTEAFFGQGTRLTVV.

The gene calls are TRBV20-1 and TRBJ1-2; weak D call: TRBD1 (6 bases). Germline V gives CDR1 DFQATT, CDR2 SNEGSKA (reference sequence). The CDR3 spans 12 residues. V was shortened by 6 bases and J by 2 bases, with 10 bases between the two germline ends. The CDR3 nucleotides are TGCAGTGCCGATGGACAGAACTATGGCTACACCTTC. Amino acid sequence: CSADGQNYGYTF.

This clonotype was counted between two and nine times. The V gene is TRBV5-1, the J gene TRBJ2-3, with 9 bases identical to TRBD1. There are 14 residues in the CDR3. Per the germline V gene, CDR1 is SGHRS and CDR2 is YFSETQ. The J segment lost 2 bases and the V segment lost 10 bases, leaving 8 bases of the junction unmatched. The CDR3 coding sequence is TGCGCCGGATCCGGGACAGGGATCACAGATACGCAGTATTTT. This translates into CAGSGTGITDTQYF.

There are a few counts of this clonotype. The V call is TRBV23-1, the J call TRBJ2-1, with TRBD1 matching 9 bases. TRBV23-1 is an ORF, with its function uncertain. The CDR3 loop spans 16 amino acids. Losses at the gene ends were 0 bases for V and 4 bases for J; bases not matched to a gene: 4. CDR3 DNA: TGCGCCAGCAGTCAATCCCGGGACAGGGTTTACAATGAGCAGTTCTTC. Protein product: CASSQSRDRVYNEQFF.

In its sample, this clonotype was seen a few times. This sequence joins TRBV28 and TRBJ2-7, with D possibly being TRBD1 (5 bases). This CDR3 has 15 amino acids. Trimming shortened V by 6 bases and J by 5 bases, and 20 bases separated the two germline ends. Germline values: CDR1 MDHEN, CDR2 SYDVKM. CDR3: CASSPSGLGRDEQYV. CDR3 DNA: TGTGCCAGCAGCCCGTCCGGCCTCGGCAGGGACGAGCAGTACGTC.

This clonotype has a count of ten or more. The V call is TRBV7-2, the J call TRBJ2-4; 7 nucleotides agree with TRBD2. With 2 bases clipped from V and 14 bases from J, the junction kept 3 bases outside the gene matches. Looked up from germline, CDR1 is SGHTA and CDR2 is FQGNSA. This CDR3 contains 11 residues. The CDR3 here is CASSLRGREYF. The DNA of the CDR3 is TGTGCCAGCAGCTTAAGAGGGAGGGAGTACTTC. The full variable domain, with the rest looked up from reference TRBV7-2 and TRBJ2-4, is GAGVSQSPSNKVTEKGKDVELRCDPISGHTALYWYRQSLGQGLEFLIYFQGNSAPDKSGLPSDRFSAERTGGSVSTLTIQRTQQEDSAVYLCASSLRGREYFGAGTRLSVL.

This clonotype was seen more than once but under ten times. This chain connects TRBV6-6 to TRBJ1-2, with 8 bases that match TRBD1. The junction had 8 bases not matched to a gene; V was cut back by 0 bases and J by 8 bases. Germline V gene lookup returns CDR1 MNHNY and CDR2 SVGAGI (reference sequence). The CDR3 spans 15 residues. This chain's CDR3 is CASSYSNQGAVGYTF. CDR3 nucleotides: TGTGCCAGCAGTTACTCTAATCAGGGGGCAGTCGGCTACACCTTC.

The V call is TRBV5-1, the J call TRBJ2-3; 9 nucleotides agree with TRBD1. CDR1 and CDR2 from the germline V gene are SGHRS and YFSETQ. J lost 8 bases, V lost 4 bases, and 8 bases had no gene match. The CDR3 has 14 residues. The CDR3 DNA sequence: TGCGCCAGCAGCGCAAACAGGGGGCAAGGTACGCAGTATTTT. Amino acids: CASSANRGQGTQYF. Combining the CDR3 with reference TRBV5-1 and TRBJ2-3 gives the whole variable domain KAGVTQTPRYLIKTRGQQVTLSCSPISGHRSVSWYQQTPGQGLQFLFEYFSETQRNKGNFPGRFSGRQFSNSRSEMNVSTLELGDSALYLCASSANRGQGTQYFGPGTRLTVL.

V is TRBV5-1 and J is TRBJ1-1; possibly TRBD1 for D (6 bases). CDR1 and CDR2 (germline): SGHRS, YFSETQ. CDR3 length: 14 residues. Deletions cut 7 bases from V and 7 bases from J, with 20 bases between. In nucleotides, the CDR3 is TGCGCCAGCCACCAGGGGCGTAGGAAGGATGAAGCTTTCTTT. Translating it yields CASHQGRRKDEAFF.

This clonotype was counted between two and nine times. The chain couples TRBV11-2 to TRBJ1-2; no firm D call. Germline V gene data show CDR1 as SGHAT and CDR2 as FQNNGV. The CDR3 spans 13 residues. V was pared by 4 bases and J by 12 bases, with 18 bases between. The CDR3 sequence is CASSSFGKGQNTF. CDR3 nucleotides: TGTGCCAGCAGCTCGTTCGGAAAGGGCCAGAACACCTTC. The variable domain in full, completed from reference TRBV11-2 and TRBJ1-2, reads EAGVAQSPRYKIIEKRQSVAFWCNPISGHATLYWYQQILGQGPKLLIQFQNNGVVDDSQLPKDRFSAERLKGVDSTLKIQPAKLEDSAVYLCASSSFGKGQNTFGSGTRLTVV.

This clonotype was observed at least ten times. The V gene is TRBV7-2, the J gene TRBJ2-2; D call uncertain. Germline CDR1 reads SGHTA; CDR2 reads FQGNSA. V lost 2 bases and J lost 4, with 5 bases in between. This CDR3 contains 13 residues. CDR3 in DNA: TGTGCCAGCAGCTTATACTCCACCGGGGAGCTGTTTTTT. This codes for CASSLYSTGELFF.

This clonotype was detected only a few times. This CDR3 reads CASSGGTGGYNEQFF. The CDR3 nucleotides read TGCGCCAGCAGCGGGGGGACAGGGGGCTATAATGAGCAGTTCTTC. The genes are TRBV5-1 and TRBJ2-1, with 12 bases matching TRBD1. Germline V CDR1 and CDR2: SGHRS, YFSETQ. CDR3 length: 15 amino acids. J was trimmed by 7 bases and V by 4 bases; bases with no gene match: 6. The full variable domain, with the rest looked up from reference TRBV5-1 and TRBJ2-1, is KAGVTQTPRYLIKTRGQQVTLSCSPISGHRSVSWYQQTPGQGLQFLFEYFSETQRNKGNFPGRFSGRQFSNSRSEMNVSTLELGDSALYLCASSGGTGGYNEQFFGPGTRLTVL.

This clonotype was observed a few times. This chain uses TRBV4-1 with TRBJ2-5, with D perhaps TRBD2 (5 bases). V lost 1 base, J lost 5 bases, and 8 bases lay in between. Germline CDR1 reads MGHRA; CDR2 reads YSYEKL. This CDR3 region has 13 residues. CDR3 nucleotide sequence: TGCGCCAGCAGCCAAGGCGAGCGGGAGACCCAGTACTTC. Protein: CASSQGERETQYF.

This chain joins TRBV29-1 and TRBJ1-5; weak D call: TRBD1 (5 bases). Trimming removed 5 bases from V and 2 bases from J, with 7 bases in between. This CDR3 has 12 residues. CDR1 is SQVTM and CDR2 is ANQGSEA in the germline V gene. The CDR3 DNA reads as TGCAGCGTTCGGGACGGCAATCAGCCCCAGCATTTT. Its translation is CSVRDGNQPQHF.

In this sample, this clonotype turned up a few times. J is TRBJ1-6 and V is TRBV6-5, with D possibly being TRBD1 (6 bases). CDR3 length: 14 residues. Trimming took off 2 bases at V and 7 bases at J, with 9 bases between the two ends. Germline V gene lookup returns CDR1 MNHEY and CDR2 SVGAGI. CDR3 bases: TGTGCCAGCAGTTACGCAGGGGAGAATTCACCCCTCCACTTT. Translating it yields CASSYAGENSPLHF.